This entry lists 12 T cell receptor beta chains sequenced from one sample in a study of cytomegalovirus exposure and HLA in healthy donors (dated by TCRdb to 2017 to 2019). The library was prepared using the immunoSEQ multiplex PCR assay. A mixture of 60 forward primers for TCR Vbeta segments and 13 reverse primers for TCR Jbeta segments was used in the multiplex PCR. The table was pulled from immuneACCESS by TCRdb, which kept in-frame rearrangements only. Such tables lose some clones; where checked, under half of the loss comes from unresolved V genes, and the rest has no known cause. In all, the sample holds tens of thousands of clones, and roughly 76% of those were seen once. The top ten constitute 8% to 9% of the sample. Sequenced sample: PBMCs. The receptors come from a woman aged 30 to 39 in good health and CMV-seropositive.

This chain links TRBV6-6 with TRBJ2-2, with a possible D match to TRBD1 (5 bases). CDR1 is MNHNY and CDR2 is SVGAGI in the germline V gene (reference sequence). This CDR3 spans 15 amino acids. Trimming stripped 2 bases from V and 8 bases from J, with 15 bases between. This CDR3 is CASSYDRIKGGELFF. The CDR3 coding sequence is TGTGCCAGCAGTTACGACAGAATTAAAGGGGGGGAGCTGTTTTTT.

The J gene is TRBJ2-5, the V gene TRBV30; the D gene is possibly TRBD2 (6 bases). V gave up 2 bases and J gave up 11 bases, with 15 bases separating them. The CDR3 contains 12 residues. Per the germline V gene, CDR1 is GTSNPN and CDR2 is SVGIG (reference sequence). This CDR3 is CAWSNLAREQYF. The CDR3 DNA reads as TGTGCCTGGAGTAATCTAGCACGGGAGCAGTACTTC.

This clone qualifies as medium-sized. Written as DNA, the CDR3 is TGTGCCAGCAGCCCCGGTGCGGCGGGTAACGACGAGCAGTACTTC. Translation: CASSPGAAGNDEQYF. V gene TRBV2 combines with J gene TRBJ2-7; possibly TRBD2 for D (5 bases). Trimming stripped 6 bases from V and 5 bases from J, with 20 bases between. The CDR3 length is 15 residues. Germline V lookup: CDR1 SNHLY, CDR2 FYNNEI.

The chain uses TRBV5-5 and TRBJ2-2; 8 bases agree with TRBD1. CDR1 is SGHKS and CDR2 is YYEKEE in the germline V gene (reference sequence). The CDR3 runs 15 residues. Germline trimming cut 3 bases from V and 7 bases from J; bases unmatched to any gene: 8. CDR3 residues: CASSSWTGRVGELFF. CDR3 DNA: TGTGCCAGCAGCTCCTGGACAGGGCGAGTCGGGGAGCTGTTTTTT.

This clone came up a few times. The chain carries TRBV5-1 and TRBJ1-6; 9 bases map to TRBD1. Trimming took 1 base from V and 8 from J; bases not matched to a gene: 10. This CDR3 is built from 17 residues. CDR1 and CDR2 from the germline V gene are SGHRS and YFSETQ. CDR3 sequence reads: CASSLSGTGTSDSPLHF. CDR3 coding DNA: TGCGCCAGCAGCTTGTCCGGGACAGGGACTAGTGATTCACCCCTCCACTTT.

J is TRBJ1-1 and V is TRBV19; TRBD1 aligns across 9 bases. This CDR3 contains 17 residues. Germline CDR1 LNHDA, CDR2 SQIVND (reference sequence). Trimming took 0 bases from V and 5 from J; bases not matched to a gene: 10. This CDR3 reads CASSIDQLGTGRTEAFF. DNA for the CDR3: TGTGCCAGTAGTATAGATCAACTCGGGACAGGGAGGACTGAAGCTTTCTTT.

This clone was observed a few times. The V gene is TRBV7-8, the J gene TRBJ1-2; no clear D gene. Germline loops: CDR1 SGHVS, CDR2 FQNEAQ. V was pared by 4 bases and J by 8 bases, with 14 bases between. The CDR3 has 13 amino acids. The CDR3 loop reads CASSSVRGEGYTF. DNA of the CDR3: TGTGCCAGCAGCTCGGTCCGGGGAGAGGGCTACACCTTC. Filled out from reference TRBV7-8 and TRBJ1-2, the complete variable domain reads GAGVSQSPRYKVAKRGQDVALRCDPISGHVSLFWYQQALGQGPEFLTYFQNEAQLDKSGLPSDRFFAERPEGSVSTLKIQRTQQEDSAVYLCASSSVRGEGYTFGSGTRLTVV.

The chain couples TRBV6-5 to TRBJ1-2; 9 nucleotides line up with TRBD1. V lost 5 bases and J lost 7; bases outside the gene matches: 8. There are 14 residues in the CDR3. From germline, CDR1 is MNHEY and CDR2 SVGAGI. CDR3 in DNA: TGTGCCAGCAGTCGACCGGGACAGGGTAGTGGCTACACCTTC. Its protein is CASSRPGQGSGYTF.

CDR3 nucleotide sequence: TGCAGCGGAGCAAGTCAGGGGGAAGGAGTGGATGGCTACACCTTC. The encoded protein is CSGASQGEGVDGYTF. J is TRBJ1-2 and V is TRBV29-1; 7 nucleotides match TRBD1. The CDR3 spans 15 residues. V gave up 7 bases and J gave up 6 bases; unmatched junction bases: 17. The germline CDR1 and CDR2 sequences are SQVTM and ANQGSEA.

This sequence joins TRBV7-8 and TRBJ2-3, with 10 bases that match TRBD2. This CDR3 has 16 residues. V trimming: 5 bases; J trimming: 5 bases; junction bases outside the gene matches: 10. CDR1 and CDR2 from the germline V gene are SGHVS and FQNEAQ. The CDR3 spells CASSARLAGFRDTQYF. The CDR3 nucleotides are TGTGCCAGCAGCGCCCGACTAGCGGGTTTCCGAGATACGCAGTATTTT.

This clone has a single count. This chain uses TRBV27 with TRBJ2-5; 7 nucleotides line up with TRBD1. TRBJ2-7 explains the end of the DNA better; the J call may be wrong. CDR1 MNHEY and CDR2 SMNVEV come from the germline V gene (reference sequence). CDR3 length equals 13 residues. CDR3 sequence (DNA): TGTGCCAGCAGTCGGGACAGCTCCTACGAGCAGTACTTC. This encodes CASSRDSSYEQYF.

The chain employs TRBV19 and TRBJ1-5, with 7 bases lining up with TRBD1. V shed 6 bases, J shed 2 bases, and the junction held 7 bases outside the gene matches. Germline V lookup: CDR1 LNHDA, CDR2 SQIVND (reference sequence). The CDR3 totals 15 residues. CDR3 sequence reads: CASSITGDGNQPQHF. The CDR3 nucleotides read TGTGCCAGTAGCATTACAGGGGACGGCAATCAGCCCCAGCATTTT.